The clone carrying this T cell receptor (beta chain) appeared a few times. What it recognizes is unknown. Investigators reverse transcribed all isolated RNA, so they sequenced expressed TCRB transcripts. TCRdb keeps only in-frame clones here, not all; method: immunoSEQ multiplex PCR. The top ten clones hold 0.7% of a sample with more than 150,000 clones, approximately 8.8% of them seen once. This sample was included in a study of beta chain features in type 1 diabetes. Study conclusions and caveats: Among all four CD4+ subsets, Type 1 diabetes patients had TCRB CDR3s that were moderately but significantly shorter.

CDR3 length equals 15 residues. Sequencing was done on a sample of central memory CD4+ T cells from blood. The TCR sequence derives from a woman in her twenties or thirties with type 1 diabetes. The chain joins TRBV21-1 to TRBJ2-1; the tabulated D call, TRBD2, remains unverified against the DNA. TRBV21-1 is shown as a pseudogene. Here the CDR3 reads CASSKATSGPNEQFF. Here the CDR3 DNA reads TGTGCCAGCAGCAAAGCGACTAGCGGACCCAATGAGCAGTTCTTC.